What follows is one TCR beta chain and its context. What this receptor recognizes is not known. Base qualities are not at hand, and no much larger clone is one base apart. The CDR3 contains 13 residues, cysteine and phenylalanine counted. Only the CDR3 DNA stays, 39 bases, in frame from base 1. The germline V gene provides CDR1 SGHRS and CDR2 YFSETQ. The junction shows trimming of 0 bases on V and 9 bases on J, plus 10 bases between the germline ends. The data are from a study of CD8 T cells in ankylosing spondylitis (dated by TCRdb to about 2017). With respect to the entire study: The study profiled T cell receptor beta repertoires in healthy donors and ankylosing spondylitis patients to find disease-linked TCR variants. In total, the full study cohort was made up of roughly 110 healthy donors and about two dozen ankylosing spondylitis patients. Peripheral blood samples were taken, and synovial fluid was additionally collected from ankylosing spondylitis patients. Broader findings and caveats from the paper: A TCR beta motif made up of several highly homologous amino acid variants appeared to be characteristic of blood from ankylosing spondylitis patients. Significant enrichment of the disease-linked clones was reported in matched synovial fluid samples from ankylosing spondylitis patients. The disease-linked clones showed a CD8+ phenotype and occurred at relatively low frequencies in peripheral blood. Some TCR beta motif variants had previously been reported in synovial fluid and blood of reactive arthritis patients, which suggested common disease-initiation mechanisms.

Sequencing relied on an Illumina HiSeq 2500. TCR beta libraries were prepared by quantitative 5'-RACE with molecular barcodes. The authors processed their data as follows. A new computational method, built on a probabilistic model of VDJ rearrangement, was used to identify disease-linked TCR variants. In-frame beta chains were kept once TCRdb had trimmed the public reads at Q25 with fastp and called clones with MiXCR. CDR3 protein sequences are deduplicated, and each keeps its most common genes and DNA. The V and J calls shown here were made by TCRdb, not taken from the authors' results. A total of about 340,000 distinct CDR3 sequences appear in this sample, around 20% of them only once. The ten largest clones take up around 13% of the sample.

The TCR originated in a male donor with ankylosing spondylitis or in good health (not recorded which). Sequencing was done on a sample of blood, either unsorted or a sorted T cell fraction (not recorded which). The V and J genes are TRBV5-1 and TRBJ2-1; 5 matching bases give a weak D call of TRBD1. The CDR3 sequence is CASSLEGLGEQFF. The sequenced DNA is TGCGCCAGCAGCTTGGAGGGGTTAGGTGAGCAGTTCTTC.